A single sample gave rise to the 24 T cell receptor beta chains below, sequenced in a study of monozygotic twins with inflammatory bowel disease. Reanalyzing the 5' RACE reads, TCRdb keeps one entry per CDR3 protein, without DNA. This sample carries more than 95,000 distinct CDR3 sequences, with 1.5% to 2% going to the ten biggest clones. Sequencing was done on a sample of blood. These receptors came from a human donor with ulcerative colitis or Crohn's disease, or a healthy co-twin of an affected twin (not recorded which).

The CDR3 sequence is CASSLKISGGYTF. V usage is TRBV28 and J usage is TRBJ1-2. Germline-derived CDR1 and CDR2 are MDHEN and SYDVKM. The CDR3 consists of 13 residues.

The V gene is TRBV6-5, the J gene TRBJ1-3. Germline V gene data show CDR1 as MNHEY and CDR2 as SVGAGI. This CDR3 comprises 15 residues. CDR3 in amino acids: CASSYVGGAGNTIYF.

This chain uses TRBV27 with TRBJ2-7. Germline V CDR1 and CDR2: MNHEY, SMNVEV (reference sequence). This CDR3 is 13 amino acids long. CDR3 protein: CASSFASSYEQYF.

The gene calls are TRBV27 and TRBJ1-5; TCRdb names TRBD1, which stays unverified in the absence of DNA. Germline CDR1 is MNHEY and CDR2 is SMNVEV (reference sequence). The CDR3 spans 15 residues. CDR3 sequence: CASRPGVVGNQPQHF.

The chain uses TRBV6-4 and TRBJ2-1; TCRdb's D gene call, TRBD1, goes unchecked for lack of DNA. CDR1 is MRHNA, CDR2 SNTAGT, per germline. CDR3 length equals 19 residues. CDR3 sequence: CASRDRDRAPFGYYNEQFF.

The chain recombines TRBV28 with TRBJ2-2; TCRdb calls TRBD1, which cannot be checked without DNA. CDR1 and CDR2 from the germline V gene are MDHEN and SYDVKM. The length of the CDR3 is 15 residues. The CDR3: CASSSPGGGAGELFF. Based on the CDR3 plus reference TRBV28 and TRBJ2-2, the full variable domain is DVKVTQSSRYLVKRTGEKVFLECVQDMDHENMFWYRQDPGLGLRLIYFSYDVKMKEKGDIPEGYSVSREKKERFSLILESASTNQTSMYLCASSSPGGGAGELFFGEGSRLTVL.

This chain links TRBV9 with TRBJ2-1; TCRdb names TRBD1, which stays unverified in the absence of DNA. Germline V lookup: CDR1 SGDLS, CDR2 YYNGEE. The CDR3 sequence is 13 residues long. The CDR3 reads CASSVAGAWEQFF.

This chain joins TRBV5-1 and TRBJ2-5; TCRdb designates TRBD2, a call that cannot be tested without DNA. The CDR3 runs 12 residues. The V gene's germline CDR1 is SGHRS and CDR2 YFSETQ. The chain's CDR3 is CASRLEQETQYF.

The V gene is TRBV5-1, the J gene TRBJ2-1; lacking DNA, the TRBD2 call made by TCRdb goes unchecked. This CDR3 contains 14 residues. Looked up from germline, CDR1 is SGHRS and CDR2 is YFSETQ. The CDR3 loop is CASSTASGRNEQFF.

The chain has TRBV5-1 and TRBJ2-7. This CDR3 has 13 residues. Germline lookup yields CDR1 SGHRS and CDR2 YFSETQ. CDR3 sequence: CASSSGPSYEQYF.

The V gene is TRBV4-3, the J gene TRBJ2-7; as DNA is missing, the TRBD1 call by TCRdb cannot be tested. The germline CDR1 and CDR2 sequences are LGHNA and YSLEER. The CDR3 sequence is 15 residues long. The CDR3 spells CASSQDSGAIYEQYF.

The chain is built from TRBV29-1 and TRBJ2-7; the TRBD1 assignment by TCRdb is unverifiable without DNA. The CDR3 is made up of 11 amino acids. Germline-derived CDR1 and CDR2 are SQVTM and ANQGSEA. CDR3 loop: CSVRDSYEQYF.

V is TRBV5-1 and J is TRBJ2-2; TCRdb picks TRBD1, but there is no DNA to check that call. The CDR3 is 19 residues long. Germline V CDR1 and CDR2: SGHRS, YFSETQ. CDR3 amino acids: CASSLLFFRTRKNTGELFF.

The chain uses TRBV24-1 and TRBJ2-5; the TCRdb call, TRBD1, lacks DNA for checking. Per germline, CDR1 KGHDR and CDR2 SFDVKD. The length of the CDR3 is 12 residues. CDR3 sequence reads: CASASQGETQYF.

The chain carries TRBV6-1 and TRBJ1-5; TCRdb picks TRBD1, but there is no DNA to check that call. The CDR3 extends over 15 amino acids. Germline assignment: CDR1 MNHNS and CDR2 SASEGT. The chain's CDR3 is CASRDRGRSGQPQHF.

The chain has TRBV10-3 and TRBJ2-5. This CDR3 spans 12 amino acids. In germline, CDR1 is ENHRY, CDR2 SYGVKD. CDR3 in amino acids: CAIARTEETQYF.

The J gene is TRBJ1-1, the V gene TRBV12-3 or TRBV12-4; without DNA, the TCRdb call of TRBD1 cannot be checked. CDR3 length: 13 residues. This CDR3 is CASRKSRGTEAFF.

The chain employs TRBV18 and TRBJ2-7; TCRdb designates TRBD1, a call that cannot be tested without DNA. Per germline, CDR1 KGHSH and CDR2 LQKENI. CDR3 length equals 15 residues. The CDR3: CASSPTRDRSYEQYF. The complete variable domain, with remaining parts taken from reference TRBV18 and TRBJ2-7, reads NAGVMQNPRHLVRRRGQEARLRCSPMKGHSHVYWYRQLPEEGLKFMVYLQKENIIDESGMPKERFSAEFPKEGPSILRIQQVVRGDSAAYFCASSPTRDRSYEQYFGPGTRLTVT.

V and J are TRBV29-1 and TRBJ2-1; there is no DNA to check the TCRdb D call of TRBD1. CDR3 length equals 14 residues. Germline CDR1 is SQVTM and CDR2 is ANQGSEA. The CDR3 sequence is CSAPKGQKYNEQFF.

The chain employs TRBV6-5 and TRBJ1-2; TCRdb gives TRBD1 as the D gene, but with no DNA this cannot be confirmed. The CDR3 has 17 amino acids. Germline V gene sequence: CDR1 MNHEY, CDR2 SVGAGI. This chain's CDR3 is CASSYAIAPGTTYGYTF.

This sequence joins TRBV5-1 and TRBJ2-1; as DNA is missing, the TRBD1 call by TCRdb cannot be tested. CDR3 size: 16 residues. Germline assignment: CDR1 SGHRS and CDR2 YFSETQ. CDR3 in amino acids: CASSLSGTGGLNEQFF. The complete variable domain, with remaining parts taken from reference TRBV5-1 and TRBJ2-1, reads KAGVTQTPRYLIKTRGQQVTLSCSPISGHRSVSWYQQTPGQGLQFLFEYFSETQRNKGNFPGRFSGRQFSNSRSEMNVSTLELGDSALYLCASSLSGTGGLNEQFFGPGTRLTVL.

The CDR3 spells CSVVRDRINNEQFF. The chain recombines TRBV29-1 with TRBJ2-1; there is no DNA to check the TCRdb D call of TRBD1. This CDR3 has 14 amino acids. Germline V CDR1 and CDR2: SQVTM, ANQGSEA.

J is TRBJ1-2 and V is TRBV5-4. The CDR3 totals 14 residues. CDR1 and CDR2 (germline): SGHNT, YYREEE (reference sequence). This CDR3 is CASSRAGEGYGYTF.

This CDR3 reads CASSLFVGTYEQYF. The J gene is TRBJ2-7, the V gene TRBV27. The CDR3 contains 14 residues. CDR1 and CDR2 (germline): MNHEY, SMNVEV (reference sequence).